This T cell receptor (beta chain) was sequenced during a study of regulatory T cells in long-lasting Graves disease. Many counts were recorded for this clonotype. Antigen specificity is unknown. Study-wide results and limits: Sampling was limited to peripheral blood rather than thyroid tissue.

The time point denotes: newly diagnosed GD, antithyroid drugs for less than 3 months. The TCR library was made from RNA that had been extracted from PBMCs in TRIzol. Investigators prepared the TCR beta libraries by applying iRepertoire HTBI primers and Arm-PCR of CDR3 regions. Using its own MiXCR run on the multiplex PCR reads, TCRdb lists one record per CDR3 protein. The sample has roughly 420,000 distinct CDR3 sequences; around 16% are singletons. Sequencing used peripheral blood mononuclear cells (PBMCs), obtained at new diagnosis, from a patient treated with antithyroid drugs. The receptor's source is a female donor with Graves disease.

CDR3 sequence: CSARLSGLAGTNEQFF. DNA for the CDR3: TGCAGTGCTAGACTTAGCGGGCTAGCGGGGACCAATGAGCAGTTCTTC. This chain links TRBV20-1 with TRBJ2-1, with 9 bases aligning to TRBD2. The V segment lost 2 bases and the J segment 6 bases; nucleotides outside the gene matches: 11. CDR1 and CDR2 (germline): DFQATT, SNEGSKA (reference sequence). This CDR3 region has 16 residues.